One and the same sample provided the 19 T cell receptor beta chains below, sequenced in a study of shared clonotypes between healthy human individuals (dated by TCRdb to about 2020). Library method: the immunoSEQ multiplex PCR assay. The source is immuneACCESS, and TCRdb retained only in-frame sequences with V and J called. Part of the clones is not carried over; for the studies checked, unresolved V genes explain less than half of this, and the remainder is unexplained. This sample holds roughly 400,000 clones; just over 95% were observed only once. The top ten clones comprise about 0.32% of the sample. Sequenced: memory CD8+ T cells sorted from blood. Per the publication, the cell subset or site label means: CD45RO+ cells pooled with CCR7-negative TemRA cells. Source of these receptors: a man younger than 40 in good health.

The chain is built from TRBV7-2 and TRBJ1-3; D ambiguous. The CDR3 loop spans 15 amino acids. Trimming took off 1 base at V and 1 base at J, with 8 bases between the two ends. CDR1 and CDR2 from the germline V gene are SGHTA and FQGNSA. The DNA of the CDR3 is TGTGCCAGCAGCTTAGTAACTGGGTCTGGAAACACCATATATTTT. Translated: CASSLVTGSGNTIYF.

V gene TRBV4-1 combines with J gene TRBJ1-3; 7 positions agree with TRBD1. Per the germline V gene, CDR1 is MGHRA and CDR2 is YSYEKL. V lost 4 bases and J lost 0; bases outside the gene matches: 3. The CDR3 has 15 amino acids. The CDR3 sequence is CASSPDRISGNTIYF. The CDR3 DNA is TGCGCCAGCAGCCCGGACAGGATCTCTGGAAACACCATATATTTT.

In this sample, this clone turned up a few times. This sequence joins TRBV30 and TRBJ1-5, with no clear D. The CDR3 length is 13 residues. The V gene lost 3 bases and the J gene lost 4 bases, with 10 bases spanning the gap. The germline V gene encodes CDR1 GTSNPN and CDR2 SVGIG (reference sequence). CDR3 bases: TGTGCCTGGAGGGGAGGTGGAAATCAGCCCCAGCATTTT. Translating gives CAWRGGGNQPQHF. Complete variable domain (other parts from reference TRBV30 and TRBJ1-5): SQTIHQWPATLVQPVGSPLSLECTVEGTSNPNLYWYRQAAGRGLQLLFYSVGIGQISSEVPQNLSASRPQDRQFILSSKKLLLSDSGFYLCAWRGGGNQPQHFGDGTRLSIL.

This clone was found once. The chain has TRBV25-1 and TRBJ1-3, with D maybe TRBD1 (5 bases). V lost 4 bases, J lost 14 bases, and 12 bases lay in between. This CDR3 comprises 11 residues. Germline V gene sequence: CDR1 MGHDK, CDR2 SYGVNS. CDR3 sequence (DNA): TGTGCCAGCAGTGTGGAGGGGATACTATATTTT. Translation: CASSVEGILYF.

The J gene is TRBJ2-7, the V gene TRBV30; the D is unclear. V dropped 2 bases and J dropped 4 bases, with 12 bases sitting between them. Germline CDR1 and CDR2: GTSNPN and SVGIG (reference sequence). The CDR3 is 13 residues long. This CDR3 is CAWSYYNGYEQYF. The CDR3 coding sequence is TGTGCCTGGAGTTATTATAACGGGTACGAGCAGTACTTC.

This clone was recorded only once. The genes are TRBV4-2 and TRBJ1-1; 8 nucleotides match TRBD1. The trim removed 3 bases at V and 6 bases at J, leaving 12 bases unmatched. The V gene's germline CDR1 is LGHNA and CDR2 YNFKEQ. The CDR3 runs 16 residues. As DNA, the CDR3 is TGTGCCAGCAGCCATCGCCTGATCCAGGGGGCTCCTGAAGCTTTCTTT. Translation gives CASSHRLIQGAPEAFF.

The V gene is TRBV5-4, the J gene TRBJ2-7, with D possibly matching TRBD2 (6 bases). The CDR3 spans 14 residues. The V end was cut by 0 bases, the J end by 2 bases, with 9 bases between. Per the germline V gene, CDR1 is SGHNT and CDR2 is YYREEE (reference sequence). The CDR3 sequence is CASSLDAGTYEQYF. CDR3 bases: TGTGCCAGCAGCTTGGATGCGGGGACCTACGAGCAGTACTTC.

V and J are TRBV5-5 and TRBJ2-7; D may be TRBD1 (6 bases). CDR1 SGHKS and CDR2 YYEKEE come from the germline V gene (reference sequence). The V and J ends lost 4 bases and 0 bases respectively, with 11 bases between them. CDR3 length: 14 residues. CDR3 DNA: TGTGCCAGCAGCCTCGGACAGACCTCCTACGAGCAGTACTTC. It translates to CASSLGQTSYEQYF. Looking up the rest from reference TRBV5-5 and TRBJ2-7 gives the full variable domain: DAGVTQSPTHLIKTRGQQVTLRCSPISGHKSVSWYQQVLGQGPQFIFQYYEKEERGRGNFPDRFSARQFPNYSSELNVNALLLGDSALYLCASSLGQTSYEQYFGPGTRLTVT.

The gene calls are TRBV5-4 and TRBJ2-1, with D uncertain. V lost 4 bases and J 7 bases, leaving 18 bases between the germline ends. Germline assignment: CDR1 SGHNT and CDR2 YYREEE (reference sequence). The CDR3 is 15 amino acids. DNA for the CDR3: TGTGCCAGCAGCCCAGGAGCCGTGGCGCTTAATGAGCAGTTCTTC. Residues: CASSPGAVALNEQFF.

The chain joins TRBV19 to TRBJ1-1; D gene unclear. CDR1 is LNHDA and CDR2 is SQIVND in the germline V gene (reference sequence). This CDR3 spans 14 amino acids. Trimming removed 1 base from V and 1 base from J, with 7 bases in between. The CDR3 here is CASSIGAGNTEAFF. The CDR3 bases are TGTGCCAGTAGTATAGGTGCAGGGAACACTGAAGCTTTCTTT.

J is TRBJ2-2 and V is TRBV28; a weak D match, TRBD1 (5 bases). This CDR3 region has 12 residues. Germline V CDR1 and CDR2: MDHEN, SYDVKM. Trimming removed 4 bases at V and 7 bases at J, with 7 bases between. CDR3 sequence (DNA): TGTGCCAGCAGTTCAGGGCACGGGGAGCTGTTTTTT. It codes for CASSSGHGELFF. Using reference TRBV28 and TRBJ2-2 for the parts outside the CDR3, the full variable domain is DVKVTQSSRYLVKRTGEKVFLECVQDMDHENMFWYRQDPGLGLRLIYFSYDVKMKEKGDIPEGYSVSREKKERFSLILESASTNQTSMYLCASSSGHGELFFGEGSRLTVL.

V usage is TRBV19 and J usage is TRBJ2-3; 11 nucleotides match TRBD2. This CDR3 has 17 residues. Germline V lookup: CDR1 LNHDA, CDR2 SQIVND (reference sequence). The trim removed 1 base at V and 3 bases at J, leaving 6 bases unmatched. The CDR3 DNA sequence: TGTGCCAGTAGTATAGGACTAGCGGGATTGGGGACAGATACGCAGTATTTT. It specifies CASSIGLAGLGTDTQYF.

This rearrangement joins TRBV7-8 to TRBJ2-1; TRBD2 is a possible D gene (6 bases). The length of the CDR3 is 15 residues. The germline V gene has CDR1 SGHVS and CDR2 FQNEAQ. The V gene lost 5 bases and the J gene lost 4 bases, with 15 bases spanning the gap. Here the CDR3 reads CASSRSGGIYNEQFF. CDR3 coding DNA: TGTGCCAGCAGCCGCAGCGGAGGGATTTACAATGAGCAGTTCTTC.

The chain recombines TRBV11-1 with TRBJ2-5, with TRBD1 identical over 7 bases. This CDR3 contains 14 residues. Germline V gene lookup returns CDR1 SGHAT and CDR2 FQDESV (reference sequence). V shed 5 bases and J 5 bases; nucleotides not matched to a gene: 8. The CDR3 coding sequence is TGTGCCAGCAGCCCAAGACAGGGTGGGGAGACCCAGTACTTC. It codes for CASSPRQGGETQYF. The full variable domain, in which reference TRBV11-1 and TRBJ2-5 provide the parts outside the CDR3, is EAEVAQSPRYKITEKSQAVAFWCDPISGHATLYWYRQILGQGPELLVQFQDESVVDDSQLPKDRFSAERLKGVDSTLKIQPAELGDSAMYLCASSPRQGGETQYFGPGTRLLVL.

The rearrangement joins TRBV4-1 to TRBJ2-3, with 7 bases that match TRBD2. The CDR3 consists of 16 residues. Germline CDR1 reads MGHRA; CDR2 reads YSYEKL. V lost 4 bases and J lost 0; bases outside the gene matches: 7. The CDR3 DNA reads TGCGCCAGCAGCCTAAAAGGGGAGGGGAGCACAGATACGCAGTATTTT. This gives the protein CASSLKGEGSTDTQYF.

The chain joins TRBV5-1 to TRBJ2-5, with no clear D. Germline assignment: CDR1 SGHRS and CDR2 YFSETQ. This CDR3 comprises 13 residues. Trimming cost V 0 bases and J 3 bases, with 6 bases left between them. CDR3 in DNA: TGCGCCAGCAGCTTGGGGCAGGAAGAGACCCAGTACTTC. Translating gives CASSLGQEETQYF.

The genes are TRBV5-6 and TRBJ1-5, with a possible D match to TRBD1 (5 bases). The CDR3 is 14 amino acids. V lost 0 bases to trimming and J lost 1 base, with 5 bases between them. Germline CDR1 SGHDT, CDR2 YYEEEE. The CDR3 DNA sequence: TGTGCCAGCAGCTTGGGGGGGAGCAATCAGCCCCAGCATTTT. Protein sequence: CASSLGGSNQPQHF.

V gene TRBV28 combines with J gene TRBJ2-7; D remains ambiguous. The V end lost 1 base, the J end lost 1 base, and 14 bases lay between the germline ends. The CDR3 is 16 residues long. Germline CDR1 and CDR2: MDHEN and SYDVKM. The CDR3: CASSLSGSSNSYEQYF. The CDR3 DNA reads TGTGCCAGCAGTTTATCAGGTAGTAGCAATTCCTACGAGCAGTACTTC.

To note about this clone: At one boundary the junction diverges from the germline segment, which might be a read error. The CDR3 here is CASRLREDTEAFF. CDR3 DNA sequence: TGTGCCAGCCGTTTACGGGAGGACACTGAAGCTTTCTTT. This sequence joins TRBV28 and TRBJ1-1; D unresolved. The CDR3 totals 13 residues. Germline V gives CDR1 MDHEN, CDR2 SYDVKM.